This T cell receptor (beta chain) is drawn from a study of blood T cell repertoires in COVID-19 (dated by TCRdb to the early 2020s). Study-level background: Collaborator samples came from the United States, Italy and Spain and covered acute and convalescent phases of COVID-19. The samples were drawn from two sources: the first 160 participants of the ongoing ImmuneRACE study, and over 950 subjects contributed by 6 global collaborators. A de-identified subject ID, COVID-19 status, age in years and sex were almost always included in the sample metadata. The prospective study material was composed of cDNA or gDNA derived from T cells, B-cell-depleted T cells, or PBMCs. Subjects who had been exposed to COVID-19, were actively infected with it, or had recovered from it provided the deeply sampled blood TCRbeta repertoires that made up the dataset. Where available, HLA class I and class II types were obtained from metadata supplied by the sample provider rather than from assay-based typing. The repertoires were released in a freely available public database meant as a resource for research on the immune response to SARS-CoV-2. What the work shows at the level of the full study, not this receptor alone: The amount of clinical and demographic metadata varied by source and participant and was provided uncurated.

Per the germline V gene, SGHTA is the CDR1 and FQGNSA is the CDR2. Reading from cysteine to phenylalanine, the CDR3 counts 13 amino acids. The read is trimmed to its CDR3 DNA, 39 bases read in frame from base 1. Unmatched junction bases come to 3, with V trimmed by 5 bases and J by 3 bases. TCRbeta CDR3 regions were amplified from genomic DNA by means of the immunoSEQ Assay, a bias-controlled multiplex PCR. Concerning the study's data processing: Nucleated cell counts per sample were estimated from amplification of reference gene primers within the assay. To quantify the absolute abundance of each unique TCRbeta CDR3 rearrangement, sequence reads were collapsed and filtered. For each sample, productive Simpson clonality was calculated by taking the square root of Simpson's diversity index across productive rearrangements. Drawn from immuneACCESS, this table holds only the in-frame rearrangements with V and J called that TCRdb kept. Clones are partly lost; checked studies trace under half to an unresolved V gene and leave the rest unexplained. That table furnishes V, J and clone size, whereas the DNA furnished D and trimming. This sample holds approximately 210,000 clones; roughly 94% were observed only once. About 0.76% of the sample belongs to the ten largest clones.

One collaborating source in Seattle enrolled patients while the patients were actively infected and followed the patients over time throughout the course of disease. Each collaborating institution followed its own protocols to collect whole blood in K2EDTA tubes. Collaborator samples were shipped for TCRbeta analysis as frozen whole blood, isolated PBMCs, or DNA extracted from either sample type. As to this clone: No cognate antigen has been identified for it. Base qualities are not at hand, and no much larger clone is one base apart.

The sample comprised peripheral blood. The rearrangement joined TRBV7-2 to TRBJ1-2; TRBD1 lines up with 7 middle nucleotides. The receptor's source is a man younger than 40 with COVID-19, enrolled during active disease. The DNA reads as follows: TGTGCCAGCAGCGACAGGGCCCACTATGGCTACACCTTC. Its product reads: CASSDRAHYGYTF.